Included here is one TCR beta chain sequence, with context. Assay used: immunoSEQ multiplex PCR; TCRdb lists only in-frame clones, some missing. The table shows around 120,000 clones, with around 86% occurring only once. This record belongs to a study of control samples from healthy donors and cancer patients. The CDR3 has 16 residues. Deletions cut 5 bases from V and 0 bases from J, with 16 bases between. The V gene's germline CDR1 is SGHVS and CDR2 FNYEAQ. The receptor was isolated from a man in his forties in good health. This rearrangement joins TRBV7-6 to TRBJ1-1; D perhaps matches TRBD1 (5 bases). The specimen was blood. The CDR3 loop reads CASSGGGWGLNTEAFF. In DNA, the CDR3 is TGTGCCAGCAGCGGGGGGGGTTGGGGATTGAACACTGAAGCTTTCTTT.